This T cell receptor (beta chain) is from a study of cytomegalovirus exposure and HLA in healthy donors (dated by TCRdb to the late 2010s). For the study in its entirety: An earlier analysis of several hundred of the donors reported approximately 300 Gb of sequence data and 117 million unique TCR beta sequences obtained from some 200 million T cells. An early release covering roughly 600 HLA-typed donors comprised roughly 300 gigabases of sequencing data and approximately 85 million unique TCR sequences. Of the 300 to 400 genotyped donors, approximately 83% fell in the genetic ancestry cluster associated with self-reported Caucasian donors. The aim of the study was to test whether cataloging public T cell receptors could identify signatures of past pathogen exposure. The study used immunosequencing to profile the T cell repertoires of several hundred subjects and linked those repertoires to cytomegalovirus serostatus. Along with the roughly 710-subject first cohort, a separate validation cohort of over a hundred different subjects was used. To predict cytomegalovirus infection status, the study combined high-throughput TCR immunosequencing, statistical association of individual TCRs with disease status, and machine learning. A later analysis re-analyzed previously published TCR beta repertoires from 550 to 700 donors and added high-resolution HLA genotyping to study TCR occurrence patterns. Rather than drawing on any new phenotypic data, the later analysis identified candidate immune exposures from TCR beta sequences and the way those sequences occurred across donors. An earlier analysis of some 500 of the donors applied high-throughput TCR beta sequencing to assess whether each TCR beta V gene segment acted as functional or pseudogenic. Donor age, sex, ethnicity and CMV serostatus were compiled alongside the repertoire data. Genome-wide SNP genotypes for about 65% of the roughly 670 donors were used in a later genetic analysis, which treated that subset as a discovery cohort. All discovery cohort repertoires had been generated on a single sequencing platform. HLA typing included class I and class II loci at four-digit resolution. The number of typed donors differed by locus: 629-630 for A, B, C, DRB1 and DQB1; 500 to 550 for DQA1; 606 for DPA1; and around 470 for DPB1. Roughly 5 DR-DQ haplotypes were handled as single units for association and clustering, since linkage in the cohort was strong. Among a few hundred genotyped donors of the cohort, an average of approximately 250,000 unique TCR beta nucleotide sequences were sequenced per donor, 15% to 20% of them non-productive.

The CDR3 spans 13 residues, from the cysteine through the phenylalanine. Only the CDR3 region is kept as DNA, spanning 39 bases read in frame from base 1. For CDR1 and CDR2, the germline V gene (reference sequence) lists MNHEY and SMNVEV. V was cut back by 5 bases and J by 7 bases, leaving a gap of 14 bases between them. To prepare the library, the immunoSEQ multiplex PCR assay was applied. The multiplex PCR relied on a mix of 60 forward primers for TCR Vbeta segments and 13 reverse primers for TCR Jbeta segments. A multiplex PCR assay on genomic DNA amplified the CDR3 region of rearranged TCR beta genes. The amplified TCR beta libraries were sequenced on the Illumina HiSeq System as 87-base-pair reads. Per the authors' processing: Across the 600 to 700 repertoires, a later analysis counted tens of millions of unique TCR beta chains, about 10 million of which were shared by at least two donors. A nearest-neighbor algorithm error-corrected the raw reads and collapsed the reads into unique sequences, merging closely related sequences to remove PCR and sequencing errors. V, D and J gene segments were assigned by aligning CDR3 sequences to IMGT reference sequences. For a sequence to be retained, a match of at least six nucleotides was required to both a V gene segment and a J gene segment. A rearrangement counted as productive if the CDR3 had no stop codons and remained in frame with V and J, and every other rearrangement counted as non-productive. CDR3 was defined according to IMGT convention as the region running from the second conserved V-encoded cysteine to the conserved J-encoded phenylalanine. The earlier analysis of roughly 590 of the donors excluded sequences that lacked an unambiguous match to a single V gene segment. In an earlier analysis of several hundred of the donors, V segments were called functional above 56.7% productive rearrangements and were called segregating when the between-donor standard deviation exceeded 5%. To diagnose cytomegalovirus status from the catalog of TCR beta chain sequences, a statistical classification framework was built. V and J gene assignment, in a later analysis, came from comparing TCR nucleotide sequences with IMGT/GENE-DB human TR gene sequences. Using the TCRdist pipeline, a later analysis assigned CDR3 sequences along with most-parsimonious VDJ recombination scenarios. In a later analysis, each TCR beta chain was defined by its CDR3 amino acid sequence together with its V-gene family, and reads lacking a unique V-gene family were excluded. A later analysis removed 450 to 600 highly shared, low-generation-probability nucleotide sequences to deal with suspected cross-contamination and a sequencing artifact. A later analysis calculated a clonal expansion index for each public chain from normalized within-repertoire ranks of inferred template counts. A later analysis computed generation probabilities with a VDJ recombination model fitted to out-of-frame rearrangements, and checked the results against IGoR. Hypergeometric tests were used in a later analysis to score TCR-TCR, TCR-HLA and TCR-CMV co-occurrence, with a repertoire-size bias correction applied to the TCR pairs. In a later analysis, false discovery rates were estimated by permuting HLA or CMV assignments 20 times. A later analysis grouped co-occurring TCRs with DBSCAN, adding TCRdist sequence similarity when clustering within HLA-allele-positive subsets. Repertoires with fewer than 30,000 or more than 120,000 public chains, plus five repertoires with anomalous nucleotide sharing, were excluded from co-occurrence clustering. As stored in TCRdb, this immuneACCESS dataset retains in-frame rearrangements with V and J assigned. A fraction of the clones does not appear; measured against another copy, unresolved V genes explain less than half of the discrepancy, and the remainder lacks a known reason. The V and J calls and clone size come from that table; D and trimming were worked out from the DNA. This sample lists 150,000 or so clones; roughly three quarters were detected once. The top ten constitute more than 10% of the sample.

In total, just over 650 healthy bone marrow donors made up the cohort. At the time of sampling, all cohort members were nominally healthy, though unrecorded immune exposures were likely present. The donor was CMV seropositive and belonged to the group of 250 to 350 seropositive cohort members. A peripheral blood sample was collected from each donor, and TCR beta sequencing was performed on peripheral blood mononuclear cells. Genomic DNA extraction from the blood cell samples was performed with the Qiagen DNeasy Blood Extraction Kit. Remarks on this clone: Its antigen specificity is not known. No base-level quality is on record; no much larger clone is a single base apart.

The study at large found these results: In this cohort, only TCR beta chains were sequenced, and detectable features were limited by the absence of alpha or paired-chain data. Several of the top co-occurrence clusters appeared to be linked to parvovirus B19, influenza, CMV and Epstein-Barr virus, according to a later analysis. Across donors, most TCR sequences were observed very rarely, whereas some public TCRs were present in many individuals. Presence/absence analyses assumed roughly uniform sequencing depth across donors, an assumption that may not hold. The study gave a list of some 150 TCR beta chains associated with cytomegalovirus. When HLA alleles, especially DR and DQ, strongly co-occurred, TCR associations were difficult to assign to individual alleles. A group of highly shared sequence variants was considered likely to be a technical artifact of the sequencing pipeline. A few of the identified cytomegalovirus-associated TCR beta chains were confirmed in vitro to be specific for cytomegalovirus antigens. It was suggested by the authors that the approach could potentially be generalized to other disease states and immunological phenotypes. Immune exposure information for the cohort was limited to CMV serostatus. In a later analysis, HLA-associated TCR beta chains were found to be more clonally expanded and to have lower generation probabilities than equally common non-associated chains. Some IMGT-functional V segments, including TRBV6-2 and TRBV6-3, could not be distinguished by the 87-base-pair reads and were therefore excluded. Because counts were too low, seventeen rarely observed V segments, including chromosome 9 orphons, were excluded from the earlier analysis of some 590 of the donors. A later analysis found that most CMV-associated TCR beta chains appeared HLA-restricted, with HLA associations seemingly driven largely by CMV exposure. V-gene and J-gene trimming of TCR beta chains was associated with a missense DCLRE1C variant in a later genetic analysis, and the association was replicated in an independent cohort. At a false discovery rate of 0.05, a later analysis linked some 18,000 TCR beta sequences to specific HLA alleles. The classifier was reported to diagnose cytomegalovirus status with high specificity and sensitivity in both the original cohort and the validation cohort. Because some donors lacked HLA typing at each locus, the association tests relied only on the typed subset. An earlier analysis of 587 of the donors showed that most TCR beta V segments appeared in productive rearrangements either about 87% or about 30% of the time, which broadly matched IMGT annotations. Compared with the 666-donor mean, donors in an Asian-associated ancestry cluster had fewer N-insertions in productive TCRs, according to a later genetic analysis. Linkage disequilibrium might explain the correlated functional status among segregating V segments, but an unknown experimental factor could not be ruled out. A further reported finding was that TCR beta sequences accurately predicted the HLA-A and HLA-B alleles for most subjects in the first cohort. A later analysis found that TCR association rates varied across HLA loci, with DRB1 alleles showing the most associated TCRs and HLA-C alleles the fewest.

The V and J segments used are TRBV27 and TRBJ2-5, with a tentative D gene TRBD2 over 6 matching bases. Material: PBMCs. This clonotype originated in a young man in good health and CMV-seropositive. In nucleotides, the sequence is TGTGCCAGCAGTGGGGGACTCCACGGGACCCAGTACTTC. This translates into CASSGGLHGTQYF.